This T cell receptor (beta chain) comes out of a study of CD8+ T cells in alopecia areata. Study-level results: The study also sequences resident alphabeta T cells of normal skin in scalp samples.

Losses at the gene ends were 5 bases for V and 3 bases for J; bases not matched to a gene: 3. Germline lookup yields CDR1 MDHEN and CDR2 SYDVKM. The CDR3 covers 13 residues. With regard to this clone: Its specificity is unknown.

Investigators isolated RNA and reverse transcribed it into cDNA to act as the sequencing template. Some clones are missing from TCRdb's copy, which holds only in-frame ones; the method was immunoSEQ multiplex PCR. The table includes approximately 150,000 clones, more than 55% detected once. The TCR originated in a human donor in good health. Sequenced: CD8+ T cells sorted from blood. The chain joins TRBV28 to TRBJ2-7; 8 bases are a match to TRBD1. The chain's CDR3 is CASSDGQGYEQYF. CDR3 DNA: TGTGCCAGCAGTGATGGACAGGGCTACGAGCAGTACTTC.